This T cell receptor beta chain emerged from a study of identical twins. The J segment lost 4 bases and the V segment lost 2 bases, leaving 3 bases of the junction unmatched. CDR1 is DFQATT and CDR2 is SNEGSKA in the germline V gene (reference sequence). This CDR3 has 14 amino acids. This clonotype was detected many times. TCRdb re-derived calls from the 5' RACE reads in MiXCR, one entry per CDR3 protein. Of about 240,000 distinct CDR3 sequences detected, roughly 10% appear once; the ten largest clones hold less than 12%. Sequencing input: memory T cells sorted from blood. The chain couples TRBV20-1 to TRBJ2-3; 10 nucleotides line up with TRBD2. The receptor comes from a man aged 50-59 years in good health. The CDR3 DNA follows: TGCAGTGCTAGACGAGCGGGAGGGGCAGATACGCAGTATTTT. Translation gives CSARRAGGADTQYF.